The entry that follows covers one TCR beta chain sequence. The antigen is not known. In replicate PCRs of sorted subsets, 150 to 200 ng DNA, approximately 30,000 T cell genomes, was used. TCRdb's table, derived via immunoSEQ multiplex PCR, lists solely in-frame clones and lacks some. Of about 980,000 clones in the sample, 76% were seen once. These data come from a study of shared clonotypes between healthy human individuals. Findings and caveats of the study: Non-shared clonotypes were found to have lower generation probabilities than the clonotypes that were shared by all four of the sorted-subset donors. In four donors, about 5% of naive CD4 clonotypes appeared in common.

Germline V gene lookup returns CDR1 SGDLS and CDR2 YYNGEE. This CDR3 comprises 16 residues. V was clipped by 0 bases and J by 4 bases; unmatched bases: 1. CD45RA-negative memory and CD45RA+ naive subsets were split from the CD4+ cells. The chain couples TRBV9 to TRBJ2-3; 14 bases are a match to TRBD2. The TCR was taken from a man aged 18 to 29 in good health. Sequences were obtained from memory CD4+ T cells sorted from blood. The subset here: CD45RA-negative fraction. CDR3 bases: TGTGCCAGCAGCGTAGGGACTAGCGGGGGGTCAGATACGCAGTATTTT. It is translated as CASSVGTSGGSDTQYF.